This section outlines one T cell receptor (beta chain) sequence together with its context. The source of the sample is a study of technical replicates of blood from four donors. Generated by immunoSEQ multiplex PCR, the TCRdb table keeps only in-frame clones and is missing some. The sample records around 100,000 clones, under 96% being singletons. V was clipped by 6 bases and J by 15 bases; unmatched bases: 11. The CDR3 has 12 residues. This TCR derives from a human donor in good health. The chain recombines TRBV23-1 with TRBJ2-1, with 7 bases aligning to TRBD1. TRBV23-1 is known as an ORF, though its function is uncertain. Sequencing was performed on T cells isolated from PBMCs. The CDR3 DNA follows: TGCGCCAGCAGACGGACCCGGGACAGACCGTTCTTC. This sequence encodes CASRRTRDRPFF.